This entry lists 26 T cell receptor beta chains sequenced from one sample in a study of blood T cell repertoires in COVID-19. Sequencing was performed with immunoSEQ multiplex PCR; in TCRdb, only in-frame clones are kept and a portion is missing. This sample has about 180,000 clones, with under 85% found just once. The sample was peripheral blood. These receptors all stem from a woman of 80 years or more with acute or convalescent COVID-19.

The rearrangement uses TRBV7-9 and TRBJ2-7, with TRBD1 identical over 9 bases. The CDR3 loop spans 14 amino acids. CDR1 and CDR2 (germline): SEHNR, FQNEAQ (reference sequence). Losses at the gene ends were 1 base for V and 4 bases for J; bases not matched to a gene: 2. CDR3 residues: CASSLGTGAYEQYF. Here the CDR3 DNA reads TGTGCCAGCAGCTTAGGGACAGGGGCATACGAGCAGTACTTC.

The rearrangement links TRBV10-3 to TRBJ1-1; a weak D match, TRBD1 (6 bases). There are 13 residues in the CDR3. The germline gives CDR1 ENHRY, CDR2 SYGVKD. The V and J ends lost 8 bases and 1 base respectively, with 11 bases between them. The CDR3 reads CAIGGSGNTEAFF. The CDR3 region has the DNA TGTGCCATCGGGGGCTCAGGGAACACTGAAGCTTTCTTT.

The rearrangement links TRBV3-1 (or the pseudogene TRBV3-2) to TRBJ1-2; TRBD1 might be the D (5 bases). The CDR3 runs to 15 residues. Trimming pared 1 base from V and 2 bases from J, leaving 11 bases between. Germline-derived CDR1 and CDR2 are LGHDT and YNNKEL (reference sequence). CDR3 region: CASSQGRVRNYGYTF. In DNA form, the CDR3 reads TGTGCCAGCAGCCAAGGCAGGGTGAGGAACTATGGCTACACCTTC.

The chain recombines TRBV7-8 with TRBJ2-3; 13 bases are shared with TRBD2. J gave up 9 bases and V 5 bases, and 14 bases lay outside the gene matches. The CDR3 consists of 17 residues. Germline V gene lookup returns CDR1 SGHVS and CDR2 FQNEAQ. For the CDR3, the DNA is TGTGCCAGCAGCCAGACTAGCGGGGGGCCCTCAGGTTCGACGCAGTATTTT. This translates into CASSQTSGGPSGSTQYF.

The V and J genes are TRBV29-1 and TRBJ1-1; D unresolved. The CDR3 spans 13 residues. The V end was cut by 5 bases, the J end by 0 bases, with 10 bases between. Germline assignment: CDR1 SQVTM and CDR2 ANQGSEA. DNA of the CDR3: TGCAGCGTTAGGAGACCCTTGAACACTGAAGCTTTCTTT. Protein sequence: CSVRRPLNTEAFF.

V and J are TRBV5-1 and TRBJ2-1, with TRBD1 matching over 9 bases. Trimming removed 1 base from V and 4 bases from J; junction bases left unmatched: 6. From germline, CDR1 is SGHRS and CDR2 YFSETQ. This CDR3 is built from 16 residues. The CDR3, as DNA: TGCGCCAGCAGCTTGACCGGACAGGGGAGGTACAATGAGCAGTTCTTC. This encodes CASSLTGQGRYNEQFF. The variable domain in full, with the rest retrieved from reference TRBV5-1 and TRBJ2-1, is KAGVTQTPRYLIKTRGQQVTLSCSPISGHRSVSWYQQTPGQGLQFLFEYFSETQRNKGNFPGRFSGRQFSNSRSEMNVSTLELGDSALYLCASSLTGQGRYNEQFFGPGTRLTVL.

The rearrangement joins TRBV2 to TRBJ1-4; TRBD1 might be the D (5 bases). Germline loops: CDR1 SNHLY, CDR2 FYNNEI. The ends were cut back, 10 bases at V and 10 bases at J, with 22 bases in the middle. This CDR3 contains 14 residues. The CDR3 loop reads CAISSGRGQGKLFF. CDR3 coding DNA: TGTGCCATCTCGTCAGGAAGGGGTCAGGGAAAACTGTTTTTT. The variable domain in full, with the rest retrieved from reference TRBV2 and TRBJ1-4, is EPEVTQTPSHQVTQMGQEVILRCVPISNHLYFYWYRQILGQKVEFLVSFYNNEISEKSEIFDDQFSVERPDGSNFTLKIRSTKLEDSAMYFCAISSGRGQGKLFFGSGTQLSVL.

CDR3 in amino acids: CASSLDRQGVLGYTF. The DNA for the CDR3 is TGTGCCAGCAGCTTAGATAGGCAGGGCGTATTAGGCTACACCTTC. The V and J genes are TRBV7-2 and TRBJ1-2; tentative D call: TRBD1 (5 bases). This CDR3 is 15 amino acids long. Trimming took off 1 base at V and 8 bases at J, with 17 bases between the two ends. CDR1 and CDR2 (germline): SGHTA, FQGNSA.

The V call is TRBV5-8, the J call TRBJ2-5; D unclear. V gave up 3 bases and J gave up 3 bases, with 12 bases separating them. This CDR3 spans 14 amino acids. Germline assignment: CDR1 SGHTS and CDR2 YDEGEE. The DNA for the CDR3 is TGTGCCAGCAGCTCCGCCGATAGTAAAGAGACCCAGTACTTC. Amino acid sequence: CASSSADSKETQYF. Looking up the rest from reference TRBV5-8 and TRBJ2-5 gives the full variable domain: EAGVTQSPTHLIKTRGQQATLRCSPISGHTSVYWYQQALGLGLQFLLWYDEGEERNRGNFPPRFSGRQFPNYSSELNVNALELEDSALYLCASSSADSKETQYFGPGTRLLVL.

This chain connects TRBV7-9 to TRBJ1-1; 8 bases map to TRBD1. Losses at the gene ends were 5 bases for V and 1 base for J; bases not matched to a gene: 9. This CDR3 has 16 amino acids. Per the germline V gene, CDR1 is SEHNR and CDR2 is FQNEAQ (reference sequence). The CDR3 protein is CASSTRQGRPNTEAFF. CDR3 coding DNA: TGTGCCAGCAGCACCCGACAGGGGCGACCGAACACTGAAGCTTTCTTT. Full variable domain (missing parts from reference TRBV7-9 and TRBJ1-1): DTGVSQNPRHKITKRGQNVTFRCDPISEHNRLYWYRQTLGQGPEFLTYFQNEAQLEKSRLLSDRFSAERPKGSFSTLEIQRTEQGDSAMYLCASSTRQGRPNTEAFFGQGTRLTVV.

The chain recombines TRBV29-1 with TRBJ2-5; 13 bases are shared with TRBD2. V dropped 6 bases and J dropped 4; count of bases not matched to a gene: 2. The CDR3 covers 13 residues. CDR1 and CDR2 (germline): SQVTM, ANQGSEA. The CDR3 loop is CSVLAGGRETQYF. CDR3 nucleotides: TGCAGCGTACTAGCGGGGGGGCGAGAGACCCAGTACTTC.

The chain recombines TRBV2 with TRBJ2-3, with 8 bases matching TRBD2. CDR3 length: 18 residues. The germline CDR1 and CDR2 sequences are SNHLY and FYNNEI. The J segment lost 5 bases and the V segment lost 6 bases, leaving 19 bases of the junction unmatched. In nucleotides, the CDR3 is TGTGCCAGCAGCATAAACCCCCTGGGAGCGGGGGCGGGAGATACGCAGTATTTT. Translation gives CASSINPLGAGAGDTQYF.

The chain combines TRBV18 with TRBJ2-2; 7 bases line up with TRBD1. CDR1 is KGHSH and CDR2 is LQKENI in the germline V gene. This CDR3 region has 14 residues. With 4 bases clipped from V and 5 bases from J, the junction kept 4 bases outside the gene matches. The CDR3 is CASSQGARTGELFF. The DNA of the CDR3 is TGTGCCAGCTCACAGGGGGCGCGGACCGGGGAGCTGTTTTTT.

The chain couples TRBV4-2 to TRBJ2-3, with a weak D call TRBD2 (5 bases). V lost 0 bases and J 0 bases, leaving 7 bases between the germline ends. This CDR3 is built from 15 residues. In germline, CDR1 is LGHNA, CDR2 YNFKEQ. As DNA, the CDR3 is TGTGCCAGCAGCCAAGAAACGGGGAGCACAGATACGCAGTATTTT. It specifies CASSQETGSTDTQYF.

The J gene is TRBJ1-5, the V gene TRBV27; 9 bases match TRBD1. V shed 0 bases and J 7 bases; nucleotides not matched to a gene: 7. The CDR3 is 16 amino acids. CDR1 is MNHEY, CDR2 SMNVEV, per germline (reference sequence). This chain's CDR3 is CASSLSSGTGNQPQHF. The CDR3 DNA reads TGTGCCAGCAGTTTATCCTCCGGGACAGGGAACCAGCCCCAGCATTTT.

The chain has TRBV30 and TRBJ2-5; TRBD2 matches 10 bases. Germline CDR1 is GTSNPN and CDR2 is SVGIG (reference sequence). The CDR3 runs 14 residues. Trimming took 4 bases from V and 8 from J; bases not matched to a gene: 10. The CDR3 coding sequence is TGTGCCTGGACTCCAGCGGGAGGGCCAAAAACCCAGTACTTC. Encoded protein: CAWTPAGGPKTQYF.

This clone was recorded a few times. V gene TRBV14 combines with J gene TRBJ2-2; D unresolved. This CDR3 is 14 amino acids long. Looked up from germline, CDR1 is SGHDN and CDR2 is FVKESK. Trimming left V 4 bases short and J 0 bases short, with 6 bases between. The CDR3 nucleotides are TGTGCCAGCAGCCTATTAGCGAACACCGGGGAGCTGTTTTTT. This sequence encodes CASSLLANTGELFF.

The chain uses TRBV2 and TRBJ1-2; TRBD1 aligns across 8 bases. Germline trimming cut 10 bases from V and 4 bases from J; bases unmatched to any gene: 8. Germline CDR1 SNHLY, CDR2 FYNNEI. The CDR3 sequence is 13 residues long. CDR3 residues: CATIPGTGYGYTF. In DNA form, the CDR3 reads TGTGCCACCATACCCGGGACAGGCTATGGCTACACCTTC.

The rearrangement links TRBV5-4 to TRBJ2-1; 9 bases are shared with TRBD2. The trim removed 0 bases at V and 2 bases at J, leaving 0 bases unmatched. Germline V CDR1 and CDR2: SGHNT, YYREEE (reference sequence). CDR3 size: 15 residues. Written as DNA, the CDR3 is TGTGCCAGCAGCTTGGGCGGGAGGGCCTACAATGAGCAGTTCTTC. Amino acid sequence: CASSLGGRAYNEQFF.

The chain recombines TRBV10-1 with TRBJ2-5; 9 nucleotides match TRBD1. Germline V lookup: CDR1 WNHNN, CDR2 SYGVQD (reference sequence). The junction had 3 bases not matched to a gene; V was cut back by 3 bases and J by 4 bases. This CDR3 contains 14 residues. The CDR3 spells CASSDGDRAETQYF. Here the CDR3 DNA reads TGCGCCAGCAGTGACGGGGACAGGGCAGAGACCCAGTACTTC.

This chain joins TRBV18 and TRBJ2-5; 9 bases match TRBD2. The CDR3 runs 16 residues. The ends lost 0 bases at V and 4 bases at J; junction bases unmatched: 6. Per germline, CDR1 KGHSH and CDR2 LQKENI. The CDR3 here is CASSPPSGRRGETQYF. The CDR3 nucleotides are TGTGCCAGCTCACCACCGAGCGGGAGGCGAGGAGAGACCCAGTACTTC. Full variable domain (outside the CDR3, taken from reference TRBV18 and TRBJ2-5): NAGVMQNPRHLVRRRGQEARLRCSPMKGHSHVYWYRQLPEEGLKFMVYLQKENIIDESGMPKERFSAEFPKEGPSILRIQQVVRGDSAAYFCASSPPSGRRGETQYFGPGTRLLVL.

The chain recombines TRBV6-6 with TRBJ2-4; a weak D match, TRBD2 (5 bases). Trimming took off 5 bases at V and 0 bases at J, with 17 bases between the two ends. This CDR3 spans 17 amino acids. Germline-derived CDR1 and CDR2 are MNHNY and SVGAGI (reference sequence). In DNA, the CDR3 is TGTGCCAGCAGTCCCGAGGGCCAGACATTAGCCAAAAACATTCAGTACTTC. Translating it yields CASSPEGQTLAKNIQYF.

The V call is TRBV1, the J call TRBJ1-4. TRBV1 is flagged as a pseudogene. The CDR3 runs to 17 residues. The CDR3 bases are TGCACCAGCAGCCCGACTCTCCCCAGATTGGGGAGTGAAAAACTGTTTTTT. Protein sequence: CTSSPTLPRLGSEKLFF.

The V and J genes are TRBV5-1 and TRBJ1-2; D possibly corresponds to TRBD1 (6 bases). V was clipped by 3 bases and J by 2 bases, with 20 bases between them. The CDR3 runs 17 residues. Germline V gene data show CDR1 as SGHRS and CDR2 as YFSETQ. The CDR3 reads CASSYWVLRGTNYGYTF. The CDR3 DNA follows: TGCGCCAGCAGCTATTGGGTCCTCAGGGGAACGAACTATGGCTACACCTTC. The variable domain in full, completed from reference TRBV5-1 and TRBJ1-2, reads KAGVTQTPRYLIKTRGQQVTLSCSPISGHRSVSWYQQTPGQGLQFLFEYFSETQRNKGNFPGRFSGRQFSNSRSEMNVSTLELGDSALYLCASSYWVLRGTNYGYTFGSGTRLTVV.

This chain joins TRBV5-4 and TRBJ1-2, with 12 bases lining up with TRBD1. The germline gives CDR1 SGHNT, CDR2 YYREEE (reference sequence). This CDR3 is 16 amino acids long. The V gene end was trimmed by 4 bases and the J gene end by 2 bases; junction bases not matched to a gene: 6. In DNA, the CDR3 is TGTGCCAGCAGCCCGGGACAGGGGGCGAACAACTATGGCTACACCTTC. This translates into CASSPGQGANNYGYTF.

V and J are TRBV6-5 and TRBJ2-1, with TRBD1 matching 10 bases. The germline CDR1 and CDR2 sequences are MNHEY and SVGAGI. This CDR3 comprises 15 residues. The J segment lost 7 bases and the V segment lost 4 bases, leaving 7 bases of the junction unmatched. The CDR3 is CASSSTGGASNEQFF. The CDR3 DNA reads TGTGCCAGCAGTTCGACAGGGGGCGCTTCAAATGAGCAGTTCTTC.